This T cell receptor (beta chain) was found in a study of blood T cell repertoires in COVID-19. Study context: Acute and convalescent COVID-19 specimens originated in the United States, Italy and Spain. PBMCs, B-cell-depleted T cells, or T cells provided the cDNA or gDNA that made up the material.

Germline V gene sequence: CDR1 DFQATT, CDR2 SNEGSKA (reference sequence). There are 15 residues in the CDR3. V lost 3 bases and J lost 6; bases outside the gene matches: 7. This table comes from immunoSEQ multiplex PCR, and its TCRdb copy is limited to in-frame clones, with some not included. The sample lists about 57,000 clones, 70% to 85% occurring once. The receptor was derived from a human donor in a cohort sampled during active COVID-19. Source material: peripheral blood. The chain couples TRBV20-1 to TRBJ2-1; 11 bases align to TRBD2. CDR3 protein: CSASGVAGGSNEQFF. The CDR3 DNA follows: TGCAGTGCTAGTGGCGTAGCGGGAGGGAGCAATGAGCAGTTCTTC.